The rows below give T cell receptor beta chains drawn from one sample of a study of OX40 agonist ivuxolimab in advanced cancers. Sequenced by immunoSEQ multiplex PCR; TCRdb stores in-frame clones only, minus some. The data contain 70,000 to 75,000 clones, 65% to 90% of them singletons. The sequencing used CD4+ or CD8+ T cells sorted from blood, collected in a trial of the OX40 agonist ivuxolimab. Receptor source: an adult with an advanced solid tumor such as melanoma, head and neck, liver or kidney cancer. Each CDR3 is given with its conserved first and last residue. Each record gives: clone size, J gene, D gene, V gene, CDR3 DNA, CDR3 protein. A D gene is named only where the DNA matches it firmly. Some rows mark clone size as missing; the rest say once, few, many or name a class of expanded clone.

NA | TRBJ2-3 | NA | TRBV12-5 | TGTGCTAGTGGAATAAGCACAGATACGCAGTATTTT | CASGISTDTQYF
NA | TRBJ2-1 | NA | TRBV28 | TGTGCCAGCAGGTGGACAGCTGTCTACAATGAGCAGTTCTTC | CASRWTAVYNEQFF
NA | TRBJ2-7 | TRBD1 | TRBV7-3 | TGTGCCAGCAGCGTTCAGGGGGAGCTCTACGAGCAGTACTTC | CASSVQGELYEQYF
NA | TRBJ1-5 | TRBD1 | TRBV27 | TGTGCCAGCAGTCGCGACAGGGTCGATCAGCCCCAGCATTTT | CASSRDRVDQPQHF
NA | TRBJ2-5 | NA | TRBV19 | TGTGCCAGTAGGGCCATATGGGAGGAGACCCAGTACTTC | CASRAIWEETQYF
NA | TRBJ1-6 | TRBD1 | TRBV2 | TGTGCCAGCAGCAGCGGGACAGACTATAATTCACCCCTCCACTTT | CASSSGTDYNSPLHF
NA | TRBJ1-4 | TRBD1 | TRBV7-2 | TGTGCCAGCAGCTCCCGGGACAGGGATGAAAAACTGTTTTTT | CASSSRDRDEKLFF
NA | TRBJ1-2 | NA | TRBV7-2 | TGTGCCAGCAGCTTAGGGGCAGGGGAGCGCTATGGCTACACCTTC | CASSLGAGERYGYTF
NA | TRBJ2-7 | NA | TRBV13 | TGTGCCAGCAGTTTAGCCGTAATTAACGAGCAGTACTTC | CASSLAVINEQYF
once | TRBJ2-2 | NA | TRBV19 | TGTGCCAGTAGTTCAGCAGGGAAAGTAACCGGGGAGCTGTTTTTT | CASSSAGKVTGELFF
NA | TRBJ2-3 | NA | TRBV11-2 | TGTGCCAGCAGGCGGGAAATAGCGAGCACAGATACGCAGTATTTT | CASRREIASTDTQYF
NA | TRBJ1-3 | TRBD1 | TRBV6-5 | TGTGCCAGCAGTTGGGACAGGGGATTAGGAAACACCATATATTTT | CASSWDRGLGNTIYF
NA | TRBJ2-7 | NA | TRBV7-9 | TGTGCCAGCAGCTTTAAAGGGAACCTCTACGAGCAGTACTTC | CASSFKGNLYEQYF
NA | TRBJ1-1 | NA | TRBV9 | TGTGCCAGCAGCGTAGATCGTTGGACTGAAGCTTTCTTT | CASSVDRWTEAFF
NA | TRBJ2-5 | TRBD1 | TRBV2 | TGTGCCAGCGTACCCTTCGGGACAGGGCAAGAGACCCAGTACTTC | CASVPFGTGQETQYF
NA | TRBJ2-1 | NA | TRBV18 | TGTGCCAGCTCACCGAACCAGAACGATCTCGGGCTCTTC | CASSPNQNDLGLF
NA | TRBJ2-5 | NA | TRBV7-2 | TGTGCCAGCAGCCGGACAGAGCAAGAGACCCAGTACTTC | CASSRTEQETQYF
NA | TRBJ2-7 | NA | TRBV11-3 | TGTGCCAGCAGCTTAACCAGGGACCACGAGCAGTACTTC | CASSLTRDHEQYF
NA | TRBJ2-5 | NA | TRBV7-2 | TGTGCCAGCAGCTTAGGGGGCAGCGTTAGACGCGAGACCCAGTACTTC | CASSLGGSVRRETQYF
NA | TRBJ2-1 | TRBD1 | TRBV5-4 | TGTGCCAGCAGCTCCGGACAGGGGGCGCGGAATGAGCAGTTCTTC | CASSSGQGARNEQFF
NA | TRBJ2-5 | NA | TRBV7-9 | TGTGCCAGCAGCTTAGTGGAGGAGAGGACCCAGTACTTC | CASSLVEERTQYF
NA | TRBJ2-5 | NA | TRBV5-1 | TGCGCCAGCAGCTTGGTTTCGGGGAGAGAGACCCAGTACTTC | CASSLVSGRETQYF
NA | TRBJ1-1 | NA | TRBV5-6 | TGTGCCAGCAGCGCTCGGTCGGCCCCGGCGAAAGCTTTCTTT | CASSARSAPAKAFF
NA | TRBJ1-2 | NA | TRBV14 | TGTGCCAGCAGCCAAGGGGGTAACTATGGCTACACCTTC | CASSQGGNYGYTF
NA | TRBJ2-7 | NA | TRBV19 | NA | CASSSGGEAYEQYF
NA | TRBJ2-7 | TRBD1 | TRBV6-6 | TGTGCCAGCAGGACAGGGGACTCAACCTACGAGCAGTACTTC | CASRTGDSTYEQYF
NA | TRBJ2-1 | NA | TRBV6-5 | TGTGCCAGCAGTTACTTGGGTGGAGGGTACAGCAATGAGCAGTTCTTC | CASSYLGGGYSNEQFF
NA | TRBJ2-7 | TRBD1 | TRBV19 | TGTGCCAGTAGTCATCAACAGGGGAGTAGGCAGTACTTC | CASSHQQGSRQYF
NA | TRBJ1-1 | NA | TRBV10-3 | TGTGCCATCAGTGAGCCCGGCAGGGGCACTGAAGCTTTCTTT | CAISEPGRGTEAFF
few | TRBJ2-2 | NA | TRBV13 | TGTGCCAGCAGTAAGCCCATGAACACCGGGGAGCTGTTTTTT | CASSKPMNTGELFF
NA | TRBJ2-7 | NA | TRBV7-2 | TGTGCCAGCAGCTTATATCCGGGCGCCTCCTACGAGCAGTACTTC | CASSLYPGASYEQYF
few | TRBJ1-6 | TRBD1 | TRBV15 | TGTGCCACCAGCAGAGCTCTACGGACAGGGGGCTCTTCACCCCTCCACTTT | CATSRALRTGGSSPLHF
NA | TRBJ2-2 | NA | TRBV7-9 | TGTGCCAGCAGGTCTGGGTTCCAGGGTACGAACACCGGGGAGCTGTTTTTT | CASRSGFQGTNTGELFF
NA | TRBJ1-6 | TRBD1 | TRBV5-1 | TGCGCCAGCAGCCCGTATACGGACAGGGAAGGCTCACCCCTCCACTTT | CASSPYTDREGSPLHF
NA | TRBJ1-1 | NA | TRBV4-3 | TGCGCCAGCAGCCTGATTCGGGGGGCGCCGGTCACTGAAGCTTTCTTT | CASSLIRGAPVTEAFF
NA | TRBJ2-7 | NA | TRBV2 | TGTGCCAGCAGTGAGTCCGAGCAGTACTTC | CASSESEQYF
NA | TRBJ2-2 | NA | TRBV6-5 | TGTGCCAGCAGTTACTTAGTGGGGGCCGAGGCCGGGGAGCTGTTTTTT | CASSYLVGAEAGELFF
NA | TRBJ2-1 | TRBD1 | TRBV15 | TGTGCCACCAGTCGGGACAGCTACAATGAGCAGTTCTTC | CATSRDSYNEQFF
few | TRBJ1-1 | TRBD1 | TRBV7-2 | TGTGCCAGCAGCCCAACTCACAGGGGGCAACGAACTGAAGCTTTCTTT | CASSPTHRGQRTEAFF
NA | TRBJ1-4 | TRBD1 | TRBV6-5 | TGTGCCAGCAGCCCACAGGGGGCGTTGGCTGAAAAACTGTTTTTT | CASSPQGALAEKLFF
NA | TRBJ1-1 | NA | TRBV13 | TGTGCCAGCAGCAAGACTGAAGCTTTCTTT | CASSKTEAFF
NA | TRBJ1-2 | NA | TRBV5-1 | TGCGCCAGCAGCTTGGATACAGGGTTCGGCTACACCTTC | CASSLDTGFGYTF
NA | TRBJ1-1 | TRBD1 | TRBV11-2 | TGTGCCAGCAGCCCAACAGGGGCGGGCACTGAAGCTTTCTTT | CASSPTGAGTEAFF
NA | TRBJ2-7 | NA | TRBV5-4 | TGTGCCAGCAGTTCCGTGGGCAGGTACGAGCAGTACTTC | CASSSVGRYEQYF
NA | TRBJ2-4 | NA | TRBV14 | TGTGCCAGCAGCCAACAGGGAGCAAACATTCAGTACTTC | CASSQQGANIQYF
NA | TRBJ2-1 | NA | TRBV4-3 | TGCGCCAGCAGCCAAGAGGGATGGGGGGAGCAGTTCTTC | CASSQEGWGEQFF
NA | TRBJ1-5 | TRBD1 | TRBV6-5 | TGTGCCAGTAGGACAGGGAACAATCAGCCCCAGCATTTT | CASRTGNNQPQHF
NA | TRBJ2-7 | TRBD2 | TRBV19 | TGTGCCAGTACCATCACCGGGACTAGCGGTGCCTACGAGCAGTACTTC | CASTITGTSGAYEQYF
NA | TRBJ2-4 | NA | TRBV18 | TGTGCCAGCTCACCGGACAGACAAAACATTCAGTACTTC | CASSPDRQNIQYF
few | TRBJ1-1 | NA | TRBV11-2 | TGTGCCAGCAGCTTACAGCCGCCGAACACTGAAGCTTTCTTT | CASSLQPPNTEAFF
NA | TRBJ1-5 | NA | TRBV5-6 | TGTGCCAGCAGCTTGGGACACAGCAATCAGCCCCAGCATTTT | CASSLGHSNQPQHF
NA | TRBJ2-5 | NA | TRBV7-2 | TGTGCCAGCAGCTTAGATTCTTTCGTGGAGACCCAGTACTTC | CASSLDSFVETQYF
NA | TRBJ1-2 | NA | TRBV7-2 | TGTGCCAGCAGGCCTAGGGGGGGCGGGTATGGCTACACCTTC | CASRPRGGGYGYTF
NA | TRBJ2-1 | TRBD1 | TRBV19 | TGTGCCAGTAGTATAGCTACAGGGGGATCCTACAATGAGCAGTTCTTC | CASSIATGGSYNEQFF
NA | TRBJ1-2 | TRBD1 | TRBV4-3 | TGCGCCAGCAGCCAAGGACAGGGGGCGTTTGGCTACACCTTC | CASSQGQGAFGYTF
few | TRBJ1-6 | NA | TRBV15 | TGTGCCACCAGCAGACAGGGGTATAATTCACCCCTCCACTTT | CATSRQGYNSPLHF
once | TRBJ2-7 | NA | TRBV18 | TGTGCCAGCTCATACGGGGAATCCTACGAGCAGTACTTC | CASSYGESYEQYF
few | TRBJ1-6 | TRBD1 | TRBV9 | TGTGCCAGCAGCGCCCTCCCCACAGGGGAAAATTCACCCCTCCACTTT | CASSALPTGENSPLHF
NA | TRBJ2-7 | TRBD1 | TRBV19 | TGTGCCAGTAGTTTTTCCCTGGGACAGACATACGAGCAGTACTTC | CASSFSLGQTYEQYF
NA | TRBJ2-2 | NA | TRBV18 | TGTGCCAGCTCACCACCTATAACTAGCTTGGCCGGGGAGCTGTTTTTT | CASSPPITSLAGELFF